Presented here are 31 T cell receptor beta chains from one specimen sequenced in a study of cytomegalovirus exposure and HLA in healthy donors. Amplification used 60 Vbeta primers and 13 Jbeta primers. Sequencing used immunoSEQ multiplex PCR; TCRdb keeps in-frame clones, though not all of them. Of roughly 120,000 clones in the sample, 15% were seen once. Sequencing was done on a sample of PBMCs. The receptors originated from a woman aged 18 to 35 in good health and CMV-seronegative.

The rearrangement links TRBV19 to TRBJ1-2; possible D gene TRBD1, 6 bases. Germline values: CDR1 LNHDA, CDR2 SQIVND (reference sequence). The CDR3 contains 14 residues. Trimming pared 0 bases from V and 1 base from J, leaving 6 bases between. The DNA of the CDR3 is TGTGCCAGTAGTATAGACAGGGGTAACTATGGCTACACCTTC. It specifies CASSIDRGNYGYTF. Filled out from reference TRBV19 and TRBJ1-2, the complete variable domain reads DGGITQSPKYLFRKEGQNVTLSCEQNLNHDAMYWYRQDPGQGLRLIYYSQIVNDFQKGDIAEGYSVSREKKESFPLTVTSAQKNPTAFYLCASSIDRGNYGYTFGSGTRLTVV.

The genes are TRBV19 and TRBJ2-7, with a tentative D call TRBD2 (5 bases). With 3 bases removed from V and 2 bases from J, the gap between germline ends came to 14 bases. CDR1 and CDR2 (germline): LNHDA, SQIVND (reference sequence). The CDR3 has 15 amino acids. The DNA of the CDR3 is TGTGCCAGTAGTATTGAAGCGGTGGGGACCTACGAGCAGTACTTC. The encoded protein is CASSIEAVGTYEQYF.

The V gene is TRBV19, the J gene TRBJ2-7, with a possible D match to TRBD2 (6 bases). V was trimmed by 6 bases and J by 3 bases, leaving 15 bases between them. This CDR3 is built from 14 residues. Germline V gene lookup returns CDR1 LNHDA and CDR2 SQIVND (reference sequence). This CDR3 reads CASSPGLGGYEQYF. CDR3 nucleotides: TGTGCCAGTAGCCCCGGGCTCGGGGGCTACGAGCAGTACTTC.

This clone was seen only a few times. This CDR3 reads CAWSPDSKNTEAFF. CDR3 DNA: TGTGCCTGGAGCCCCGACAGTAAGAACACTGAAGCTTTCTTT. V is TRBV30 and J is TRBJ1-1, with D maybe TRBD1 (5 bases). CDR3 size: 14 residues. Trimming cost V 3 bases and J 1 base, with 12 bases left between them. Germline CDR1 reads GTSNPN; CDR2 reads SVGIG (reference sequence). Based on the CDR3 plus reference TRBV30 and TRBJ1-1, the full variable domain is SQTIHQWPATLVQPVGSPLSLECTVEGTSNPNLYWYRQAAGRGLQLLFYSVGIGQISSEVPQNLSASRPQDRQFILSSKKLLLSDSGFYLCAWSPDSKNTEAFFGQGTRLTVV.

This clone was observed a handful of times. The chain is built from TRBV7-9 and TRBJ1-2; D unclear. This CDR3 comprises 15 residues. CDR1 is SEHNR and CDR2 is FQNEAQ in the germline V gene (reference sequence). Trimming stripped 5 bases from V and 6 bases from J, with 19 bases between. In DNA, the CDR3 is TGTGCCAGCAGCCCCCCTAGGGAAAGGAGGGATGGCTACACCTTC. Amino acid sequence: CASSPPRERRDGYTF.

Only a few counts were recorded for this clone. The chain carries TRBV4-1 and TRBJ1-2; D may be TRBD1 (6 bases). Per germline, CDR1 MGHRA and CDR2 YSYEKL. Trimming removed 0 bases at V and 5 bases at J, with 19 bases between. The CDR3 consists of 17 residues. CDR3 coding DNA: TGCGCCAGCAGCCAAGATGACCGCACAGGGCCCCGATATGGCTACACCTTC. Translating gives CASSQDDRTGPRYGYTF.

The chain has TRBV5-1 and TRBJ2-7; 10 bases are shared with TRBD2. Unmatched junction bases numbered 8, after V lost 5 bases and J lost 3 bases. The germline V gene encodes CDR1 SGHRS and CDR2 YFSETQ. CDR3 length equals 15 residues. The CDR3 DNA sequence: TGCGCCAGCAGAACAGCGGGGGGGCGCCTCTACGAGCAGTACTTC. Amino acids: CASRTAGGRLYEQYF.

The chain is built from TRBV25-1 and TRBJ1-2; 8 bases match TRBD1. With 10 bases clipped from V and 6 bases from J, the junction kept 4 bases outside the gene matches. CDR1 MGHDK and CDR2 SYGVNS come from the germline V gene. The CDR3 loop spans 11 amino acids. The CDR3 DNA reads TGTGCCATTAGGACAGGGAATGGCTACACCTTC. Amino acids: CAIRTGNGYTF.

The chain uses TRBV6-5 and TRBJ2-1, with 8 bases identical to TRBD2. Germline V lookup: CDR1 MNHEY, CDR2 SVGAGI. There are 12 residues in the CDR3. The J segment lost 7 bases and the V segment lost 6 bases, leaving 2 bases of the junction unmatched. DNA for the CDR3: TGTGCCAGCAGAACGGGGGGGAATGAGCAGTTCTTC. It specifies CASRTGGNEQFF.

This clone has only a few counts. The gene calls are TRBV29-1 and TRBJ2-5, with 8 bases aligning to TRBD1. The DNA end is more similar to TRBJ2-7, so the J call may be wrong. This CDR3 has 13 residues. From germline, CDR1 is SQVTM and CDR2 ANQGSEA. CDR3 residues: CSVEGTGRYEQYF. The CDR3 DNA sequence: TGCAGCGTTGAGGGGACAGGACGCTACGAGCAGTACTTC.

The chain is built from TRBV4-1 and TRBJ1-1, with 9 bases identical to TRBD1. The CDR3 runs to 14 residues. CDR1 and CDR2 (germline): MGHRA, YSYEKL. J gave up 11 bases and V 4 bases, and 11 bases lay outside the gene matches. Here the CDR3 DNA reads TGCGCCAGCAGCCGCGAACAGGGGGCGGAGCAGGCTTTCTTT. Encoded protein: CASSREQGAEQAFF.

This clone was seen more than once but under ten times. The V and J genes are TRBV2 and TRBJ1-2; D unresolved. Trimming cost V 6 bases and J 7 bases, with 15 bases left between them. The CDR3 extends over 13 amino acids. Germline CDR1 reads SNHLY; CDR2 reads FYNNEI. The CDR3 DNA sequence: TGTGCCAGCAGCGAATCGGGTTTTCGTGGCTACACCTTC. Translating it yields CASSESGFRGYTF. Combining the CDR3 with reference TRBV2 and TRBJ1-2 gives the whole variable domain EPEVTQTPSHQVTQMGQEVILRCVPISNHLYFYWYRQILGQKVEFLVSFYNNEISEKSEIFDDQFSVERPDGSNFTLKIRSTKLEDSAMYFCASSESGFRGYTFGSGTRLTVV.

This chain uses TRBV7-8 with TRBJ2-1; no firm D call. The germline gives CDR1 SGHVS, CDR2 FQNEAQ. This CDR3 is built from 14 residues. Trimming shortened V by 2 bases and J by 8 bases, and 13 bases separated the two germline ends. The CDR3 sequence is CASSLSRGSHEQFF. In DNA form, the CDR3 reads TGTGCCAGCAGCTTATCCCGAGGATCGCATGAGCAGTTCTTC.

The chain has TRBV7-9 and TRBJ2-7; TRBD2 aligns across 10 bases. Trimming cost V 5 bases and J 9 bases; bases outside gene matches: 13. The V gene's germline CDR1 is SEHNR and CDR2 FQNEAQ (reference sequence). This CDR3 comprises 15 residues. The chain's CDR3 is CASSQGVLAGDGQYF. As DNA, the CDR3 is TGTGCCAGCAGCCAAGGAGTCCTAGCGGGAGATGGGCAGTACTTC.

J is TRBJ1-4 and V is TRBV5-1; the D is unclear. Germline V gene sequence: CDR1 SGHRS, CDR2 YFSETQ. With 4 bases removed from V and 8 bases from J, the gap between germline ends came to 21 bases. CDR3 length: 16 amino acids. This CDR3 reads CASSPSTPGNNEKLFF. Written as DNA, the CDR3 is TGCGCCAGCAGCCCCTCAACCCCGGGGAACAACGAAAAACTGTTTTTT.

The chain has TRBV19 and TRBJ1-4; TRBD1 is a possible D gene (6 bases). Germline CDR1 and CDR2: LNHDA and SQIVND (reference sequence). The CDR3 is made up of 15 amino acids. Trimming removed 6 bases at V and 3 bases at J, with 14 bases between. The CDR3 sequence is CASSQNRVANEKLFF. Here the CDR3 DNA reads TGTGCCAGTAGCCAGAACAGGGTGGCTAATGAAAAACTGTTTTTT.

This clone appeared a few times. The chain links TRBV7-9 to TRBJ1-4, with D maybe TRBD1 (5 bases). The CDR3 loop spans 16 amino acids. Deletions cut 3 bases from V and 1 base from J, with 12 bases between. The germline gives CDR1 SEHNR, CDR2 FQNEAQ (reference sequence). This chain's CDR3 is CASSLEGLGTNEKLFF. CDR3 coding DNA: TGTGCCAGCAGCTTGGAGGGGCTGGGAACTAATGAAAAACTGTTTTTT. The entire variable domain, with the rest obtained from reference TRBV7-9 and TRBJ1-4, is as follows: DTGVSQNPRHKITKRGQNVTFRCDPISEHNRLYWYRQTLGQGPEFLTYFQNEAQLEKSRLLSDRFSAERPKGSFSTLEIQRTEQGDSAMYLCASSLEGLGTNEKLFFGSGTQLSVL.

This clone turned up a few times. The V gene is TRBV28, the J gene TRBJ1-1; weak D call: TRBD1 (6 bases). V was pared by 6 bases and J by 0 bases, with 14 bases between. This CDR3 spans 15 amino acids. Germline CDR1 is MDHEN and CDR2 is SYDVKM. The CDR3 reads CASRTRTAMNTEAFF. CDR3 sequence (DNA): TGTGCCAGCAGGACGAGGACAGCAATGAACACTGAAGCTTTCTTT.

This clone was seen more than once but under ten times. This chain joins TRBV28 and TRBJ2-5; 8 positions match TRBD1. V dropped 2 bases and J dropped 5; count of bases not matched to a gene: 10. The CDR3 loop spans 16 amino acids. Germline V gene data show CDR1 as MDHEN and CDR2 as SYDVKM. In DNA, the CDR3 is TGTGCCAGCAGTTTAATCAGGGGGCCCCAGGGGGAGACCCAGTACTTC. Translation gives CASSLIRGPQGETQYF.

This clone was found a few times. The CDR3 loop is CASSIGTGSTGELFF. For the CDR3, the DNA is TGTGCCAGTAGTATAGGAACAGGGAGTACCGGGGAGCTGTTTTTT. The V gene is TRBV19, the J gene TRBJ2-2; D is perhaps TRBD1 (6 bases). CDR3 length: 15 amino acids. V dropped 1 base and J dropped 5 bases, with 11 bases sitting between them. Germline V CDR1 and CDR2: LNHDA, SQIVND (reference sequence).

Remarks on this clone: Other DNA sequences in this specimen translate into the identical CDR3. This chain joins TRBV13 and TRBJ2-3; D is unresolved. CDR1 and CDR2 (germline): PRHDT, FYEKMQ (reference sequence). V was pared by 4 bases and J by 3 bases, with 5 bases between. The CDR3 has 12 amino acids. The CDR3 reads CASSSSTDTQYF. CDR3 coding DNA: TGTGCCAGCAGCTCGTCGACAGATACGCAGTATTTT.

The rearrangement uses TRBV7-7 and TRBJ2-5; TRBD2 aligns across 11 bases. The CDR3 is 15 amino acids. The V gene's germline CDR1 is SSHAT and CDR2 FNYEAQ (reference sequence). V was clipped by 5 bases and J by 1 base; unmatched bases: 3. DNA of the CDR3: TGTGCCAGCAGCCCACTAGCGGGGGTCCAAGAGACCCAGTACTTC. Protein sequence: CASSPLAGVQETQYF.

V gene TRBV19 combines with J gene TRBJ2-2; 9 positions match TRBD2. CDR1 LNHDA and CDR2 SQIVND come from the germline V gene (reference sequence). The CDR3 is 16 amino acids. J gave up 7 bases and V 4 bases, and 10 bases lay outside the gene matches. In DNA, the CDR3 is TGTGCCAGTAGTAAGGCGGGGGGGCCGTTTGGCGGGGAGCTGTTTTTT. It translates to CASSKAGGPFGGELFF.

The chain is built from TRBV2 and TRBJ1-1; TRBD1 matches 7 bases. V was pared by 6 bases and J by 5 bases, with 18 bases of the junction left unmatched. CDR3 length equals 17 residues. Looked up from germline, CDR1 is SNHLY and CDR2 is FYNNEI. In DNA, the CDR3 is TGTGCCAGCAGCGTTCCGAAAACCCGGGACAGAACGACTGAAGCTTTCTTT. Its translation: CASSVPKTRDRTTEAFF.

This clone was picked up a small number of times. This chain joins TRBV9 and TRBJ1-1; D call uncertain. The V gene's germline CDR1 is SGDLS and CDR2 YYNGEE. With 0 bases removed from V and 4 bases from J, the gap between germline ends came to 10 bases. The CDR3 consists of 14 residues. The DNA of the CDR3 is TGTGCCAGCAGCGTAGGTGACTCGGGCACTGAAGCTTTCTTT. Amino acids: CASSVGDSGTEAFF.

The J gene is TRBJ1-3, the V gene TRBV10-1; D remains unclear. CDR1 WNHNN and CDR2 SYGVQD come from the germline V gene (reference sequence). The CDR3 spans 15 residues. Trimming shortened V by 0 bases and J by 0 bases, and 6 bases separated the two germline ends. The CDR3 DNA reads as TGCGCCAGCAGTGAGTCGGGGAGCTCTGGAAACACCATATATTTT. This encodes CASSESGSSGNTIYF.

A few counts support this clone. The sample holds other DNA sequences that translate to the same CDR3. The chain is built from TRBV9 and TRBJ2-1; D is ambiguous. The V gene's germline CDR1 is SGDLS and CDR2 YYNGEE. The CDR3 loop spans 14 amino acids. Trimming removed 0 bases from V and 1 base from J, with 5 bases in between. The DNA for the CDR3 is TGTGCCAGCAGCGTAGCAGGATCCTACAATGAGCAGTTCTTC. This codes for CASSVAGSYNEQFF.

J is TRBJ1-2 and V is TRBV27; D remains ambiguous. CDR3 size: 13 residues. Germline-derived CDR1 and CDR2 are MNHEY and SMNVEV (reference sequence). The germline V and J ends were trimmed by 2 bases and 3 bases, with 7 bases remaining between them. The CDR3 DNA sequence: TGTGCCAGCAGTTTAGGGCAGTACTATGGCTACACCTTC. Residues: CASSLGQYYGYTF.

The rearrangement links TRBV4-3 to TRBJ2-1; D may be TRBD1 (6 bases). V lost 0 bases and J lost 4, with 13 bases in between. CDR3 length: 16 amino acids. The germline CDR1 and CDR2 sequences are LGHNA and YSLEER. The DNA for the CDR3 is TGCGCCAGCAGCCAAGATCTAACAGGGCGATACAATGAGCAGTTCTTC. Its translation: CASSQDLTGRYNEQFF.

The gene calls are TRBV29-1 and TRBJ2-5; D uncertain. Near its end, the DNA agrees better with TRBJ2-7, so the J call may be wrong. This CDR3 contains 12 residues. Germline V lookup: CDR1 SQVTM, CDR2 ANQGSEA. The CDR3 bases are TGCAGCGTTGACTCACCTTGGGGCGAGCAGTACTTC. Translating gives CSVDSPWGEQYF.

This clone was picked up a small number of times. The chain uses TRBV15 and TRBJ2-3; a possible D gene is TRBD2 (5 bases). V lost 8 bases, J lost 2 bases, and 17 bases lay in between. CDR3 length equals 15 residues. Germline values: CDR1 LNHNV, CDR2 YYDKDF (reference sequence). Here the CDR3 DNA reads TGTGCCACCCGCGGACTTTCGCGGTACACAGATACGCAGTATTTT. Its translation is CATRGLSRYTDTQYF.